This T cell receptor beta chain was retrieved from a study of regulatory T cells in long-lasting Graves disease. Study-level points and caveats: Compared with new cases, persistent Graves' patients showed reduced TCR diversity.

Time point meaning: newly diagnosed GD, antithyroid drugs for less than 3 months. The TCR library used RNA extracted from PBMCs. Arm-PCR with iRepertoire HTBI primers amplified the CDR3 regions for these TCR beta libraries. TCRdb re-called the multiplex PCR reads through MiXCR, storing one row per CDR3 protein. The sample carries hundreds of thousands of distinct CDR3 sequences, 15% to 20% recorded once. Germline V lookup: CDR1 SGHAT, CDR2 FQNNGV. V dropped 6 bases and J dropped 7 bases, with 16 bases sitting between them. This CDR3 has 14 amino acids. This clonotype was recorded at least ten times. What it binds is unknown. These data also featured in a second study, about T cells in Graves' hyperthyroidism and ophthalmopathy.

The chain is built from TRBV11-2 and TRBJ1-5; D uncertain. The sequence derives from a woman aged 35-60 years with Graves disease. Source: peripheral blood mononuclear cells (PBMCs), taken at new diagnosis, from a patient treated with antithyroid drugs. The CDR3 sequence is CASSLTGSLQPQHF. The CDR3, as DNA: TGTGCCAGCAGTTTAACGGGAAGTTTGCAGCCCCAGCATTTT.